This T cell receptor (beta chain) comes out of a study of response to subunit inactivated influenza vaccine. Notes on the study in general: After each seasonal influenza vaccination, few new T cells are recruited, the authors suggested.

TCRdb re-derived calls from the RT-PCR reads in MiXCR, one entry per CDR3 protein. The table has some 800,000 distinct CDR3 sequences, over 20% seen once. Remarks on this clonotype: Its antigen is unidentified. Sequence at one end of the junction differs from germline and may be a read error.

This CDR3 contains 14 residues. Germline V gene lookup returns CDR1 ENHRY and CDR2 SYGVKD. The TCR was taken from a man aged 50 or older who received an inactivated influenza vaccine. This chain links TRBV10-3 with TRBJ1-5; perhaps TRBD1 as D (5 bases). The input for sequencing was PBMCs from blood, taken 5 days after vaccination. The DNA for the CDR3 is TGTGCCATCAGTGAGTCGAGGGGTGAACAGCCCCGGCATTTT. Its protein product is CAISESRGEQPRHF.